This T cell receptor (beta chain) was captured by sequencing in a study of CD4+ T cells in melanoma. Assay: immunoSEQ multiplex PCR; the TCRdb copy retains only in-frame clones and omits some. The sample holds more than 10,000 clones; roughly two thirds are singletons and the top ten take roughly an eighth. Of note for this clone: The antigen is unknown.

Whole-study findings and limits: Reportedly, melanoma neoantigen-specific CD4+ T cells showed varied differentiation states. A reported correlation linked neoantigen-specific CD4+ T cells to CD8+, macrophage and B cell function.

This TCR derives from a human donor with melanoma. Sequencing input: cells from a culture (not recorded whether cultured in vitro).

The CDR3 nucleotides are TGTGCCAGTGGGGACAGGGGGGGTGAAAAACTGTTTTTT. It specifies CASGDRGGEKLFF. V gene TRBV19 combines with J gene TRBJ1-4; TRBD1 matches at 11 bases. CDR3 length: 13 amino acids. Trimming at V came to 8 bases and at J to 7 bases, leaving 3 bases not matched to a gene. Germline loops: CDR1 LNHDA, CDR2 SQIVND (reference sequence).